This T cell receptor (beta chain) was observed in a study of CD8 T cells in Susac syndrome. CD8+ and CD4+ T cells taken from blood had their TCR beta sequenced. Germline CDR1 MDHEN, CDR2 SYDVKM. The CDR3 has 16 residues. J lost 4 bases, V lost 2 bases, and 7 bases had no gene match. After extraction with the RNeasy kit, about 0.5 to 1 ug of the RNA was reverse transcribed using random hexamers. By means of immunoSEQ multiplex PCR, TCR beta CDR3 spanning 54 Vbeta and 13 Jbeta underwent amplification. From the immunoSEQ multiplex PCR reads, TCRdb called clonotypes with MiXCR, one entry per CDR3 protein. The sample includes tens of thousands of distinct CDR3 sequences, around 94% of them seen just once.

This TCR came from a human donor in good health. The chain employs TRBV28 and TRBJ2-3; 9 bases fit TRBD2. Sequenced sample: CD8+ T cells from PBMCs. The CDR3 DNA is TGTGCCAGCAGTTTAGTAAGCGGGAGGAGTGCAGATACGCAGTATTTT. Residues: CASSLVSGRSADTQYF.